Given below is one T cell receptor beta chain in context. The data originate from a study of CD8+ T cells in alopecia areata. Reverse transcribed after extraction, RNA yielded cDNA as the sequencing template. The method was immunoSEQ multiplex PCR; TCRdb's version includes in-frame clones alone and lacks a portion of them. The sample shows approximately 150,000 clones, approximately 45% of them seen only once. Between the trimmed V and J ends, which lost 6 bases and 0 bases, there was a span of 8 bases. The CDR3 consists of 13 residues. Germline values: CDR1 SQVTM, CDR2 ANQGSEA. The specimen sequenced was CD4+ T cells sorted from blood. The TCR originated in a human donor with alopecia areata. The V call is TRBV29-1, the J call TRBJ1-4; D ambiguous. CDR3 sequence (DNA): TGCAGCGTGCGTCAGGCAACTAATGAAAAACTGTTTTTT. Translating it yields CSVRQATNEKLFF. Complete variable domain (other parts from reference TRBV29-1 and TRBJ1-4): SAVISQKPSRDICQRGTSLTIQCQVDSQVTMMFWYRQQPGQSLTLIATANQGSEATYESGFVIDKFPISRPNLTFSTLTVSNMSPEDSSIYLCSVRQATNEKLFFGSGTQLSVL.